The rows below give T cell receptor beta chains drawn from one sample of a study of human T cells and chemical hapten exposure. TCRdb ran MiXCR on the RACE reads and lists one entry per CDR3 protein. The sample has roughly 52,000 distinct CDR3 sequences, less than 10% seen once. Sequenced here: whole blood, sampled in connection with sensitization to the hapten diphenylcyclopropenone (DPC). These receptors all stem from a woman aged 50 to 60 with alopecia areata. Some clones in this sample may be carry-over from other donors' samples. Both conserved end residues are part of each CDR3. A D gene is named only where the DNA matches it firmly. Clone sizes are given selectively: once, few, many, or a class where the clone is expanded.

>TRBJ2-1|few|TRBV6-2/TRBV6-3|.
TGTGCCAGCAGTTGGTACCAGGGGCTTTACAATGAGCAGTTCTTC
CASSWYQGLYNEQFF
>TRBJ1-1|.|TRBV5-1|TRBD1
TGCGCCAGCAGCCCCCGGACAGGGGAGGTCACTGAAGCTTTCTTT
CASSPRTGEVTEAFF
>TRBJ1-2|few|TRBV28|.
TGTGCCAGCGCCTATTTATTCCAGTCCCATGGCTACACCTTC
CASAYLFQSHGYTF
>TRBJ2-3|few|TRBV7-8|.
TGTGCCAGCAGCTTGGGGAAGCGATTCACAGATACGCAGTATTTT
CASSLGKRFTDTQYF
>TRBJ1-6|.|TRBV7-2|TRBD1
TGTGCCAGCAGCATCGAGTACAGGGGGTTCAATTCACCCCTCCACTTT
CASSIEYRGFNSPLHF
>TRBJ1-4|many|TRBV5-1|.
TGCGCCAGCAGCTTGGAGCCGGAGACTAATGAAAAACTGTTTTTT
CASSLEPETNEKLFF
>TRBJ2-3|many|TRBV6-4|.
TGTGCCAGCAGTGACTCTGGGGGCACAGATACGCAGTATTTT
CASSDSGGTDTQYF
>TRBJ1-1|.|TRBV28|.
TGTGCCAGCAGTTTATACGGGGGAGCTTTCTTT
CASSLYGGAFF
>TRBJ2-7|many|TRBV18|TRBD1
TGTGCCAGCTCTGGGGGACAGCCCAATTTCTACTACGAGCAGTACTTC
CASSGGQPNFYYEQYF
>TRBJ2-1|.|TRBV5-1|.
TGCGCCAGCAGCTTGGCTCTCGATGAGCAGTTCTTC
CASSLALDEQFF
>TRBJ2-3|.|TRBV29-1|.
TGCAGCGTTGAGGTCGGGTCCACAGATACGCAGTATTTT
CSVEVGSTDTQYF
>TRBJ2-5|many|TRBV12-3/TRBV12-4|TRBD1
TGTGCCAGCAGCTATGGAGGGACAGGGACCCAAGAGACCCAGTACTTC
CASSYGGTGTQETQYF
>TRBJ2-7|.|TRBV28|TRBD1
TGTGCCAGCAGTCCTTTGTCCAGGGGGCACTACGAGCAGTACTTC
CASSPLSRGHYEQYF
>TRBJ1-2|many|TRBV18|TRBD1
TGTGCCAGCTCACCCACCACGGGGACAGGTACCTATGGCTACACCTTC
CASSPTTGTGTYGYTF
>TRBJ2-1|many|TRBV29-1|.
TGCAGCGTTGTCCATTCCTACAATGAGCAGTTCTTC
CSVVHSYNEQFF
>TRBJ2-1|.|TRBV23-1|TRBD2
TGCGCCAGCAGTCAACTAGCGGGGTTCGATGAGCAGTTCTTC
CASSQLAGFDEQFF
>TRBJ1-6|many|TRBV28|TRBD1
TGTGCCAGCAGTTTACCGAGGACAGGGCACTCACCCCTCCACTTT
CASSLPRTGHSPLHF
>TRBJ2-3|few|TRBV20-1|.
TGCAGTGCCCCGGATCTTACTTACACAGATACGCAGTATTTT
CSAPDLTYTDTQYF
>TRBJ2-1|.|TRBV9|.
TGTGCCAGCAGTTCCACAAACCGGAGCTCCTACAATGAGCAGTTCTTC
CASSSTNRSSYNEQFF
>TRBJ2-3|.|TRBV20-1|.
TGCAGTGCTGGCCAGACAGATACGCAGTATTTT
CSAGQTDTQYF
>TRBJ1-5|many|TRBV2|.
TGTGCCAGCAGTGCCAGCTTTACAGGCAATCAGCCCCAGCATTTT
CASSASFTGNQPQHF
>TRBJ1-3|few|TRBV29-1|.
TGCAGCGTTGGGGCAGGGGTCGGAAACACCATATATTTT
CSVGAGVGNTIYF
>TRBJ2-3|few|TRBV29-1|TRBD1
TGCAGCGCTATTGGACAGGGACGGGCAGATACGCAGTATTTT
CSAIGQGRADTQYF
>TRBJ1-2|many|TRBV5-4|.
TGTGCCAGCAGCTTTGATGTGGGGACTTATGGCTACACCTTC
CASSFDVGTYGYTF
>TRBJ2-2|.|TRBV10-3|.
TGTGCCATCGGCAAGACCGGGGAGCTGTTTTTT
CAIGKTGELFF
>TRBJ1-1|many|TRBV6-2/TRBV6-3|.
TGTGCCAGCTCCCTCATCCGGGGCCTCCCTGAAGCTTTCTTT
CASSLIRGLPEAFF
>TRBJ2-5|many|TRBV7-2|.
TGTGCCAGCAGCTCCCAACCTAGAGATGGCCAGTACTTC
CASSSQPRDGQYF
>TRBJ1-1|few|TRBV12-3/TRBV12-4|.
TGTGCCAGCAGTTTCCTACAGAGACTGAACACTGAAGCTTTCTTT
CASSFLQRLNTEAFF
>TRBJ2-7|few|TRBV18|TRBD2
TGTGCCAGCTCACCACCGATAGCGGGCGAGCAGTACTTC
CASSPPIAGEQYF
>TRBJ1-1|few|TRBV2|.
TGTGCCAGCAGTGATCCGGACAGGAACACTGAAGCTTTCTTT
CASSDPDRNTEAFF
>TRBJ1-5|many|TRBV5-1|TRBD1
TGCGCCAGCAGCAGAGGACAGGGGGATAATCAGCCCCAGCATTTT
CASSRGQGDNQPQHF
>TRBJ2-1|.|TRBV27|.
TGTGCCAGCAGGGACCTAGCAAATGAGCAGTTCTTC
CASRDLANEQFF
>TRBJ2-7|.|TRBV5-1|.
TGCGCCAGCAGCCCCTTCGAAGCCAACCCTAACTACGAGCAGTACTTC
CASSPFEANPNYEQYF
>TRBJ2-5|many|TRBV11-3|.
TGTGCCAGCAGCTTGGGGACATCAGAGACCCAGTACTTC
CASSLGTSETQYF
>TRBJ2-7|.|TRBV29-1|TRBD1
TGCAGCGTTGACGCGGGACAGGGGGACGAGCAGTACTTC
CSVDAGQGDEQYF
>TRBJ1-5|.|TRBV27|.
TGTGCCAGCAGTCCTCAGGGAGGCGGGGAGGGCAATCAGCCCCAGCATTTT
CASSPQGGGEGNQPQHF
>TRBJ1-1|many|TRBV28|.
TGTGCCAGCTCCGCCAGGGGTATGACTGAAGCTTTCTTT
CASSARGMTEAFF
>TRBJ2-5|many|TRBV20-1|.
TGCAGTGCTAGAGTTGCTGAGACCCAGTACTTC
CSARVAETQYF
>TRBJ1-1|many|TRBV2|.
TGTGCCAGCAGACCCGAGAGCAGCACTGAAGCTTTCTTT
CASRPESSTEAFF
>TRBJ2-6|.|TRBV7-9|.
TGTGCCAGCAGGCTCACAGGGTCTGGGGCCAACGTCCTGACTTTC
CASRLTGSGANVLTF
>TRBJ1-5|few|TRBV6-6|.
TGTGCCAGCAGTTCCCCAGCCCGGGGGCCCCAGCATTTT
CASSSPARGPQHF
>TRBJ2-3|many|TRBV20-1|TRBD2
TGCAGTGCCAGACTAGCGGCAAGCACAGATACGCAGTATTTT
CSARLAASTDTQYF
>TRBJ2-3|many|TRBV11-2|.
TGTGCCAGCAGCCGTGGGACCCCGAGGGATACGCAGTATTTT
CASSRGTPRDTQYF
>TRBJ2-7|few|TRBV21-1|.
TGTGCCAGCAGCGTAAAACGGGGCTTGGGCACAGCCTCCTCCTACGAGCAGTACTTC
CASSVKRGLGTASSYEQYF
>TRBJ1-1|many|TRBV10-3|TRBD1
TGTGCCATCAGGGGACAGGGAAGAGGGAACACTGAAGCTTTCTTT
CAIRGQGRGNTEAFF
>TRBJ1-1|many|TRBV4-1|.
TGCGCCAGCAGCCAAGGCCAAGAAGCTTTCTTT
CASSQGQEAFF
>TRBJ2-3|many|TRBV6-2/TRBV6-3|TRBD2
TGTGCCAGCAGTGGACTAGCGGGGCGGACAGATACGCAGTATTTT
CASSGLAGRTDTQYF
>TRBJ1-1|many|TRBV3-1|.
TGTGCCAGCAGCCAAGTAGGGGGTTCCGCTTTCTTT
CASSQVGGSAFF
>TRBJ1-1|few|TRBV6-4|.
TGTGCCAGCAGTGGTGGAGGGACAATGAACACTGAAGCTTTCTTT
CASSGGGTMNTEAFF
>TRBJ1-4|.|TRBV28|.
TGTGCCAGCAGTTCCGGAGCTGAAAAACTGTTTTTT
CASSSGAEKLFF
>TRBJ2-3|.|TRBV7-6|.
TGTGCCAGCAGCTTTGTATCTAGCTGGGATACGCAGTATTTT
CASSFVSSWDTQYF
>TRBJ1-1|many|TRBV11-2|.
TGTGCCAGCAAATTACCTTGGGGAGATAACACTGAAGCTTTCTTT
CASKLPWGDNTEAFF
>TRBJ1-2|few|TRBV29-1|.
TGCAGCGCTTTAGAAACCTATGGCTACACCTTC
CSALETYGYTF